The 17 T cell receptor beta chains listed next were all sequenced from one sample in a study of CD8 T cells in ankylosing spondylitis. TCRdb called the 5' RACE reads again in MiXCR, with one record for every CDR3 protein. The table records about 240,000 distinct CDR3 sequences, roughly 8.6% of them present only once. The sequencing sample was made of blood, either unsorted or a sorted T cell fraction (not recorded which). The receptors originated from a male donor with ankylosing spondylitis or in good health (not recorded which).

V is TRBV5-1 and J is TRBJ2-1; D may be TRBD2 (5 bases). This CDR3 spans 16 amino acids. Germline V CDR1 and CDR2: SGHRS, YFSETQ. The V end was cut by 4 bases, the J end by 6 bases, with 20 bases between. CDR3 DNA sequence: TGCGCCAGCAGCGAACAAGCGGTCGGGTTGGGCAATGAGCAGTTCTTC. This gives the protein CASSEQAVGLGNEQFF.

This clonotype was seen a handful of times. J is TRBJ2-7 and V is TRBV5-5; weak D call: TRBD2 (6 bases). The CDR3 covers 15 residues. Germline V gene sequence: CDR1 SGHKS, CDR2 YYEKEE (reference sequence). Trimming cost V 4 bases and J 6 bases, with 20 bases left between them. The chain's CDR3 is CASSPRDLFGFEQYF. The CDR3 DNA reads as TGTGCCAGCAGCCCGAGGGACTTGTTCGGGTTCGAGCAGTACTTC.

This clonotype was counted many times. The CDR3 coding sequence is TGCAGCGCGGAAAGAGGGGATTTTGAAGCTTTCTTT. Translated: CSAERGDFEAFF. The chain carries TRBV29-1 and TRBJ1-1, with a tentative D call TRBD1 (5 bases). Trimming cost V 7 bases and J 7 bases, with 16 bases left between them. Germline V lookup: CDR1 SQVTM, CDR2 ANQGSEA. The CDR3 extends over 12 amino acids. Using reference TRBV29-1 and TRBJ1-1 for the parts outside the CDR3, the full variable domain is SAVISQKPSRDICQRGTSLTIQCQVDSQVTMMFWYRQQPGQSLTLIATANQGSEATYESGFVIDKFPISRPNLTFSTLTVSNMSPEDSSIYLCSAERGDFEAFFGQGTRLTVV.

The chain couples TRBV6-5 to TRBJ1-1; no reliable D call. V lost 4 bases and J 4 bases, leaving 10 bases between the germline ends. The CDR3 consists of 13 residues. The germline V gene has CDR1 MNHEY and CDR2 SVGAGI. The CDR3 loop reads CASSSPEFTEAFF. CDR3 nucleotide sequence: TGTGCCAGCAGTTCACCAGAATTCACTGAAGCTTTCTTT.

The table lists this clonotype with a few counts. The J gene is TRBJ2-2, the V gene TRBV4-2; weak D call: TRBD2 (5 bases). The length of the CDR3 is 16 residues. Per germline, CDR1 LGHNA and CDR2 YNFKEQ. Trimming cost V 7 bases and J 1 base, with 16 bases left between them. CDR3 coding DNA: TGTGCCAGCACCACTGAAGGACGGGGGAACACCGGGGAGCTGTTTTTT. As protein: CASTTEGRGNTGELFF.

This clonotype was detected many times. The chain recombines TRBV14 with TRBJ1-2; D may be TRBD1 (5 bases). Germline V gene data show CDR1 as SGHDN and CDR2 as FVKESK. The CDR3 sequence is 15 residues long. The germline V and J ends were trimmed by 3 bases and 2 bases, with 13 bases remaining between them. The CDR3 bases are TGTGCCAGCAGCCAGACCCTGACAGAAAACTATGGCTACACCTTC. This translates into CASSQTLTENYGYTF.

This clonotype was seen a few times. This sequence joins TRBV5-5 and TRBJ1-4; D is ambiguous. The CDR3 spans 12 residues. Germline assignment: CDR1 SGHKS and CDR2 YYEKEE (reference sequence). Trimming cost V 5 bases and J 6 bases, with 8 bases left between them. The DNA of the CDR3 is TGTGCCAGCAGTCAAACCGATGAAAAACTGTTTTTT. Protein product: CASSQTDEKLFF.

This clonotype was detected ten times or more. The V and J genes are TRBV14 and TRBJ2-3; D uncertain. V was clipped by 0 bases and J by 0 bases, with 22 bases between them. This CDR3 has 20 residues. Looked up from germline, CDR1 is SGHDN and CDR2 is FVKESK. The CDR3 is CASSQDIPTPRSLSTDTQYF. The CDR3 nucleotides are TGTGCCAGCAGCCAAGACATACCGACGCCCCGGAGCTTAAGCACAGATACGCAGTATTTT.

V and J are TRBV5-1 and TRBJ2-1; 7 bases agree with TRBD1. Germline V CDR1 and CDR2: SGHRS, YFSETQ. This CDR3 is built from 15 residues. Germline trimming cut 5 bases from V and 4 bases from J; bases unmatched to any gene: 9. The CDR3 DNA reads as TGCGCCAGCAGGGAATTGGGACAGCCTTACAATGAGCAGTTCTTC. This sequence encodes CASRELGQPYNEQFF.

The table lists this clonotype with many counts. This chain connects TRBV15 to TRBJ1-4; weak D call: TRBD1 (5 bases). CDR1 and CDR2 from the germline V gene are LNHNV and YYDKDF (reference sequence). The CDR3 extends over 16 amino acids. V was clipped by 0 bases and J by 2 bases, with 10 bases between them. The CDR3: CATSRETEGTNEKLFF. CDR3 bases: TGTGCCACCAGCAGAGAAACCGAGGGGACTAATGAAAAACTGTTTTTT. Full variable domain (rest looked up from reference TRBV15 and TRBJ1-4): DAMVIQNPRYQVTQFGKPVTLSCSQTLNHNVMYWYQQKSSQAPKLLFHYYDKDFNNEADTPDNFQSRRPNTSFCFLDIRSPGLGDTAMYLCATSRETEGTNEKLFFGSGTQLSVL.

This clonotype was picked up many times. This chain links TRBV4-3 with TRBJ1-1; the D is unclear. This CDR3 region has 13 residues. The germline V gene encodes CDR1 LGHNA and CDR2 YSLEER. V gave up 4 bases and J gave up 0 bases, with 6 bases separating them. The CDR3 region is CASSREVNTEAFF. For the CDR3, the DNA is TGCGCCAGCAGCCGGGAGGTGAACACTGAAGCTTTCTTT.

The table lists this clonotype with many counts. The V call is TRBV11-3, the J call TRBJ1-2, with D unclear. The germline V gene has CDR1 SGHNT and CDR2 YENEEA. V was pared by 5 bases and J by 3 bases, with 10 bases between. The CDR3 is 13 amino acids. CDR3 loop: CASSPIPDYGYTF. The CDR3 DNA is TGTGCCAGCAGCCCAATACCAGACTATGGCTACACCTTC.

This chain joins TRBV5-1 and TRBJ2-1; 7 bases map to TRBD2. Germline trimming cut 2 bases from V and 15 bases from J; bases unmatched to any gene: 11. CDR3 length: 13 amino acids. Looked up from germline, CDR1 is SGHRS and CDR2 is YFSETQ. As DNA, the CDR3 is TGCGCCAGCAGCTTTGTGGTAGGGAGGGCACCGTTCTTC. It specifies CASSFVVGRAPFF.

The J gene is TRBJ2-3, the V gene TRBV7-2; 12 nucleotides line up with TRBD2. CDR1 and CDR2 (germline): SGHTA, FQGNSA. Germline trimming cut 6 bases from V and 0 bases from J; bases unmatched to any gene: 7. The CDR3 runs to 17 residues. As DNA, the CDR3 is TGTGCCAGCAGTCCACTAGCGGGGGGCATTAGCACAGATACGCAGTATTTT. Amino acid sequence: CASSPLAGGISTDTQYF. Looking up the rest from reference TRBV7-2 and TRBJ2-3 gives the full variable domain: GAGVSQSPSNKVTEKGKDVELRCDPISGHTALYWYRQSLGQGLEFLIYFQGNSAPDKSGLPSDRFSAERTGGSVSTLTIQRTQQEDSAVYLCASSPLAGGISTDTQYFGPGTRLTVL.

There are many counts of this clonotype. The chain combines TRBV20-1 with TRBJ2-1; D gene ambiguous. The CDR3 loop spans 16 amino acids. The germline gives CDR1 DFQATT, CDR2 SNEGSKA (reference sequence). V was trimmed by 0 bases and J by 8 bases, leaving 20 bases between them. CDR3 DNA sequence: TGCAGTGCTAGAGATTTGGAGTCGACCCTGCGCCATGAGCAGTTCTTC. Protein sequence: CSARDLESTLRHEQFF.

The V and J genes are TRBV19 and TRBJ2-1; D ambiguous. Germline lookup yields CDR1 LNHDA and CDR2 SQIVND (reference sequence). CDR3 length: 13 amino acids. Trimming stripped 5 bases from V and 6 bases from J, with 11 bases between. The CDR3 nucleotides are TGTGCCAGTAGTTCGGCAGGAATCAATGAGCAGTTCTTC. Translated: CASSSAGINEQFF.

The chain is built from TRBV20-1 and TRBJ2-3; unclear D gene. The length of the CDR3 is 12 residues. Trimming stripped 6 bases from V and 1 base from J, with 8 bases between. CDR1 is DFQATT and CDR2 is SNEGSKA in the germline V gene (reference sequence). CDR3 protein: CSADTRTDTQYF. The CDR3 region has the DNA TGCAGTGCCGACACCCGCACAGATACGCAGTATTTT.